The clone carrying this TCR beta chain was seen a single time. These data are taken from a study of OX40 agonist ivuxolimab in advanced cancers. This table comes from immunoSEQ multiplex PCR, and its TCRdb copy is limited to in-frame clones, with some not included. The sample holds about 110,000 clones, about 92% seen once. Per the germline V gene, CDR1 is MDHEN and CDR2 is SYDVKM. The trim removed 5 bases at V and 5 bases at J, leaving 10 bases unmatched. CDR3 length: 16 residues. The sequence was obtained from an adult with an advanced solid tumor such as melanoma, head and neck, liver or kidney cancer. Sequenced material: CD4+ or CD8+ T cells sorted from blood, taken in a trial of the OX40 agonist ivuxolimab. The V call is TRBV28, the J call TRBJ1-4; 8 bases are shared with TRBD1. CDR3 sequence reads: CASSVLGGQGNEKLFF. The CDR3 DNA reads TGTGCCAGCAGTGTGCTCGGCGGACAGGGAAATGAAAAACTGTTTTTT.